This T cell receptor beta chain was retrieved from a study of T cells after yellow fever vaccination. Study details: Preparation of the low-cell-number fractions used SMART-Seq v4 Ultra Low Input. Study-wide findings and caveats: FACS-sorted repertoires could contain abundant clonotypes contaminating from the bulk population. Most clones from primary vaccination resurfaced after the booster (approximately 97% CD4, approximately 88% CD8).

This clonotype has a handful of counts. Antigen unknown. The CDR3 consists of 16 residues. CDR1 is KGHSH and CDR2 is LQKENI in the germline V gene. V was clipped by 6 bases and J by 3 bases, with 17 bases between them. Template switching by 5'RACE produced TCR cDNA, adding a universal primer site and UMIs. Using its own MiXCR run on the 5' RACE reads, TCRdb lists one record per CDR3 protein. The sample has 250,000 to 350,000 distinct CDR3 sequences, around 6.8% seen once. This chain joins TRBV18 and TRBJ2-2, with D possibly matching TRBD1 (6 bases). The specimen comprised PBMCs, sampled around 45 days after the first yellow fever vaccination. This sequence was found in a man aged 18 to 30 who received the YFV17D yellow fever vaccine. The CDR3 spells CASSPDSRRYTGELFF. CDR3 DNA sequence: TGTGCCAGCTCGCCGGACAGTCGACGTTACACCGGGGAGCTGTTTTTT.